The 31 T cell receptor beta chains presented below share a single source sample, sequenced in a study of Ad26.COV2.S vaccination and SARS-CoV-2 variants. Clones were read by immunoSEQ multiplex PCR, and TCRdb kept only the in-frame ones, dropping some. This table has roughly 350,000 clones, 80% to 90% appearing once. Indicated treatment: some 19 received Ad26.COV2.S at low or high dose, single or two shots; about 5 received placebo; per-sample allocation not given. Sample collection was performed on day 63 after the first vaccine or placebo injection. The source was peripheral blood, collected in a trial of Ad26.COV2.S vaccine versus placebo. The receptors derive from a person aged 18-60 years who received the Ad26.COV2.S COVID-19 vaccine or a placebo.

V usage is TRBV9 and J usage is TRBJ1-2; D perhaps matches TRBD1 (6 bases). This CDR3 spans 17 amino acids. CDR1 is SGDLS and CDR2 is YYNGEE in the germline V gene. The V end was cut by 3 bases, the J end by 8 bases, with 26 bases between. The CDR3 is CASSASTGRKGTWGYTF. The CDR3 DNA sequence: TGTGCCAGCAGCGCGAGTACAGGGAGGAAGGGAACTTGGGGCTACACCTTC. Using reference TRBV9 and TRBJ1-2 for the parts outside the CDR3, the full variable domain is DSGVTQTPKHLITATGQRVTLRCSPRSGDLSVYWYQQSLDQGLQFLIQYYNGEERAKGNILERFSAQQFPDLHSELNLSSLELGDSALYFCASSASTGRKGTWGYTFGSGTRLTVV.

The V and J genes are TRBV11-2 and TRBJ1-1; D is perhaps TRBD1 (5 bases). The germline V gene has CDR1 SGHAT and CDR2 FQNNGV. The V and J ends lost 5 bases and 9 bases respectively, with 19 bases between them. This CDR3 comprises 14 residues. The CDR3 protein is CASSTIFGALQAFF. The CDR3 bases are TGTGCCAGCAGCACCATATTCGGGGCTCTTCAAGCTTTCTTT.

The chain joins TRBV5-6 to TRBJ2-1; D tentatively fits TRBD1 or TRBD2 (5 bases each). This CDR3 region has 13 residues. Trimming took off 1 base at V and 15 bases at J, with 17 bases between the two ends. Germline values: CDR1 SGHDT, CDR2 YYEEEE. CDR3 nucleotide sequence: TGTGCCAGCAGCTTGCGGGACGCTGCCGTTATGTTCTTC. Amino acids: CASSLRDAAVMFF. The full variable domain, completed using reference TRBV5-6 and TRBJ2-1, is DAGVTQSPTHLIKTRGQQVTLRCSPKSGHDTVSWYQQALGQGPQFIFQYYEEEERQRGNFPDRFSGHQFPNYSSELNVNALLLGDSALYLCASSLRDAAVMFFGPGTRLTVL.

This chain joins TRBV29-1 and TRBJ2-7; possible D gene TRBD2, 6 bases. The CDR3 totals 13 residues. Germline CDR1 SQVTM, CDR2 ANQGSEA. The V and J ends lost 7 bases and 5 bases respectively, with 18 bases between them. DNA of the CDR3: TGCAGCGCCGGGAGTCTCCGCCTCCACGAGCAGTACTTC. Protein sequence: CSAGSLRLHEQYF.

This clone has just a few counts. Within the sample, other DNA sequences also encode this same CDR3. This sequence joins TRBV30 and TRBJ1-2, with D unclear. The V and J ends lost 0 bases and 5 bases respectively, with 7 bases between them. Germline-derived CDR1 and CDR2 are GTSNPN and SVGIG (reference sequence). CDR3 size: 12 residues. CDR3 nucleotides: TGTGCCTGGAGTGTGGGAAGGTATGGCTACACCTTC. Translation gives CAWSVGRYGYTF.

The chain uses TRBV5-8 and TRBJ2-3; TRBD1 matches 10 bases. This CDR3 has 15 amino acids. Germline values: CDR1 SGHTS, CDR2 YDEGEE. After removal of 3 bases from V and 4 bases from J, the junction contained 5 bases not matched to a gene. CDR3 loop: CASSYDRGLPDTQYF. The CDR3 DNA follows: TGTGCCAGCAGCTATGACAGGGGGCTACCAGATACGCAGTATTTT. The full variable domain, with the rest looked up from reference TRBV5-8 and TRBJ2-3, is EAGVTQSPTHLIKTRGQQATLRCSPISGHTSVYWYQQALGLGLQFLLWYDEGEERNRGNFPPRFSGRQFPNYSSELNVNALELEDSALYLCASSYDRGLPDTQYFGPGTRLTVL.

The J gene is TRBJ1-1, the V gene TRBV11-3, with D tentatively TRBD1 (6 bases). Germline assignment: CDR1 SGHNT and CDR2 YENEEA. This CDR3 is 14 amino acids long. V lost 3 bases and J 0 bases, leaving 8 bases between the germline ends. The CDR3 sequence: CASSLDSLNTEAFF. CDR3 sequence (DNA): TGTGCCAGCAGCTTGGACAGCTTGAACACTGAAGCTTTCTTT. Together with reference TRBV11-3 and TRBJ1-1, the CDR3 gives the full variable domain: EAGVVQSPRYKIIEKKQPVAFWCNPISGHNTLYWYLQNLGQGPELLIRYENEEAVDDSQLPKDRFSAERLKGVDSTLKIQPAELGDSAVYLCASSLDSLNTEAFFGQGTRLTVV.

The CDR3: CASTPRGLHSSGNTIYF. In nucleotides, the CDR3 is TGTGCCAGTACTCCCCGAGGGCTCCACAGCTCTGGAAACACCATATATTTT. The rearrangement links TRBV19 to TRBJ1-3; D unclear. V lost 7 bases and J 0 bases, leaving 19 bases between the germline ends. CDR1 LNHDA and CDR2 SQIVND come from the germline V gene (reference sequence). This CDR3 contains 17 residues.

V usage is TRBV2 and J usage is TRBJ1-1; D call uncertain. Germline CDR1 and CDR2: SNHLY and FYNNEI. The length of the CDR3 is 13 residues. Trimming stripped 6 bases from V and 1 base from J, with 9 bases between. The CDR3 loop reads CASSAVENTEAFF. CDR3 in DNA: TGTGCCAGCAGCGCCGTAGAGAACACTGAAGCTTTCTTT.

This clone came up a few times. The gene calls are TRBV18 and TRBJ2-3, with 10 bases aligning to TRBD1. The CDR3 runs 15 residues. V shed 6 bases, J shed 4 bases, and the junction held 7 bases outside the gene matches. Germline CDR1 is KGHSH and CDR2 is LQKENI. The CDR3 sequence is CASSGGQGSADTQYF. CDR3 nucleotides: TGTGCCAGCTCGGGGGGACAGGGGTCGGCAGATACGCAGTATTTT. Complete variable domain (other parts from reference TRBV18 and TRBJ2-3): NAGVMQNPRHLVRRRGQEARLRCSPMKGHSHVYWYRQLPEEGLKFMVYLQKENIIDESGMPKERFSAEFPKEGPSILRIQQVVRGDSAAYFCASSGGQGSADTQYFGPGTRLTVL.

The chain combines TRBV19 with TRBJ2-7; 8 bases line up with TRBD1. This CDR3 is 13 amino acids long. Germline CDR1 reads LNHDA; CDR2 reads SQIVND (reference sequence). The J segment lost 1 base and the V segment lost 6 bases, leaving 2 bases of the junction unmatched. The CDR3 loop reads CASRGQDSYEQYF. The DNA for the CDR3 is TGTGCCAGTAGGGGACAGGATTCCTACGAGCAGTACTTC.

The DNA for the CDR3 is TGTGCCAGTAGTTCAGGCACAGATACGCAGTATTTT. Residues: CASSSGTDTQYF. This sequence joins TRBV19 and TRBJ2-3; D gene ambiguous. CDR3 length: 12 amino acids. In germline, CDR1 is LNHDA, CDR2 SQIVND (reference sequence). V dropped 5 bases and J dropped 1 base, with 4 bases sitting between them.

This chain's CDR3 is CASSVGLAGGAGELFF. The DNA of the CDR3 is TGTGCCAGCAGCGTGGGACTAGCGGGGGGCGCCGGGGAGCTGTTTTTT. The rearrangement uses TRBV7-8 and TRBJ2-2; 15 bases are shared with TRBD2. The ends lost 5 bases at V and 6 bases at J; junction bases unmatched: 4. This CDR3 has 16 residues. Germline CDR1 is SGHVS and CDR2 is FQNEAQ.

The CDR3 reads CAWSVLGGLGYTF. CDR3 bases: TGTGCCTGGAGTGTACTTGGGGGCCTTGGCTACACCTTC. This chain uses TRBV30 with TRBJ1-2; D possibly corresponds to TRBD1 (6 bases). Per the germline V gene, CDR1 is GTSNPN and CDR2 is SVGIG (reference sequence). Between the trimmed V and J ends, which lost 0 bases and 7 bases, there was a span of 12 bases. CDR3 length: 13 amino acids.

A single count supports this clone. The chain is built from TRBV5-1 and TRBJ1-1; D is ambiguous. V was cut by 5 bases and J by 5 bases, with 13 bases left in between. Germline lookup yields CDR1 SGHRS and CDR2 YFSETQ. The CDR3 spans 13 residues. As DNA, the CDR3 is TGCGCCAGCAGTCTGGGATTAAGGACTGAAGCTTTCTTT. This sequence encodes CASSLGLRTEAFF.

The V gene is TRBV6-6, the J gene TRBJ2-2; D is unresolved. The V and J ends lost 1 base and 0 bases respectively, with 9 bases between them. The CDR3 runs 16 residues. Germline V gene sequence: CDR1 MNHNY, CDR2 SVGAGI (reference sequence). The CDR3 sequence: CASSYLGPANTGELFF. The CDR3 DNA reads as TGTGCCAGCAGTTACTTGGGTCCGGCGAACACCGGGGAGCTGTTTTTT.

This clone was observed a handful of times. An end of the junction differs from the germline gene, which may be a read error. The V and J genes are TRBV7-7 and TRBJ2-5; 9 bases align to TRBD2. Germline-derived CDR1 and CDR2 are SSHAT and FNYEAQ (reference sequence). This CDR3 region has 16 residues. The DNA of the CDR3 is TGTGCTAGCAGCCCAGTGGTAGCGGGGGCTAAAGAGACCCAGTACTTC. It translates to CASSPVVAGAKETQYF.

The rearrangement uses TRBV29-1 and TRBJ2-1; D may match TRBD1 or TRBD2 (7 bases each). The CDR3 runs 14 residues. Deletions cut 4 bases from V and 4 bases from J, with 14 bases between. Germline V gene data show CDR1 as SQVTM and CDR2 as ANQGSEA. CDR3 in amino acids: CSVVQGEGYNEQFF. The CDR3 DNA sequence: TGCAGCGTTGTCCAGGGGGAGGGATACAATGAGCAGTTCTTC.

This clone was observed a single time. The CDR3 region has the DNA TGCGCCAGCAGCGGCGGTGGGGGGACCACTGAAGCTTTCTTT. This gives the protein CASSGGGGTTEAFF. The chain combines TRBV4-1 with TRBJ1-1, with D possibly TRBD1 on 5 matching bases. CDR3 length: 14 amino acids. V lost 5 bases to trimming and J lost 4 bases, with 14 bases between them. Germline V CDR1 and CDR2: MGHRA, YSYEKL.

This chain uses TRBV11-3 with TRBJ2-4; 11 bases align to TRBD1. Per the germline V gene, CDR1 is SGHNT and CDR2 is YENEEA. With V trimmed by 5 bases and J by 0 bases, 15 bases remained unmatched. The CDR3 contains 20 residues. CDR3: CASSTRDRGNYVLAKNIQYF. Here the CDR3 DNA reads TGTGCCAGCAGCACACGGGACAGGGGGAACTACGTACTAGCCAAAAACATTCAGTACTTC. The full variable domain, in which reference TRBV11-3 and TRBJ2-4 provide the parts outside the CDR3, is EAGVVQSPRYKIIEKKQPVAFWCNPISGHNTLYWYLQNLGQGPELLIRYENEEAVDDSQLPKDRFSAERLKGVDSTLKIQPAELGDSAVYLCASSTRDRGNYVLAKNIQYFGAGTRLSVL.

The chain combines TRBV3-1 (or the pseudogene TRBV3-2) with TRBJ2-1; tentatively, D is TRBD1 (5 bases). Trimming took 4 bases from V and 5 from J, leaving 9 bases between them. This CDR3 is 13 amino acids long. Germline V gene sequence: CDR1 LGHDT, CDR2 YNNKEL (reference sequence). Here the CDR3 DNA reads TGTGCCAGCAGCCTTCAGGGAAACAATGAGCAGTTCTTC. It yields the protein CASSLQGNNEQFF.

This chain links TRBV24-1 with TRBJ2-5, with 8 nucleotides matching TRBD2. Per germline, CDR1 KGHDR and CDR2 SFDVKD. This CDR3 is built from 15 residues. Trimming removed 4 bases from V and 2 bases from J; junction bases left unmatched: 5. The CDR3 sequence is CATSDPTSAQETQYF. In nucleotides, the CDR3 is TGTGCCACCAGTGACCCGACTAGCGCGCAAGAGACCCAGTACTTC.

The chain links TRBV27 to TRBJ2-7, with 8 nucleotides matching TRBD1. This CDR3 has 15 residues. Germline CDR1 reads MNHEY; CDR2 reads SMNVEV (reference sequence). With 3 bases clipped from V and 4 bases from J, the junction kept 8 bases outside the gene matches. The CDR3 protein is CASSLAAGGKYEQYF. Here the CDR3 DNA reads TGTGCCAGCAGTTTGGCAGCAGGGGGCAAGTACGAGCAGTACTTC.

The V call is TRBV5-1, the J call TRBJ1-6; D possibly corresponds to TRBD1 (6 bases). V was shortened by 1 base and J by 9 bases, with 11 bases between the two germline ends. The V gene's germline CDR1 is SGHRS and CDR2 YFSETQ. This CDR3 has 14 amino acids. This chain's CDR3 is CASSLQGQVSPLHF. DNA for the CDR3: TGCGCCAGCAGCTTGCAGGGGCAGGTTTCACCCCTCCACTTT.

V and J are TRBV19 and TRBJ2-2; 8 bases agree with TRBD1. This CDR3 has 12 amino acids. Germline CDR1 is LNHDA and CDR2 is SQIVND (reference sequence). Trimming took 10 bases from V and 5 from J; bases not matched to a gene: 3. The CDR3 region has the DNA TGTGCCATCGGGACAGGAACCGGGGAGCTGTTTTTT. It translates to CAIGTGTGELFF.

The chain combines TRBV4-1 with TRBJ1-2, with a weak D call TRBD1 (6 bases). CDR3 length: 14 amino acids. The V end lost 0 bases, the J end lost 5 bases, and 10 bases lay between the germline ends. The germline V gene has CDR1 MGHRA and CDR2 YSYEKL. The CDR3 nucleotides are TGCGCCAGCAGCCAAGACGGGGGGCCGTATGGCTACACCTTC. It encodes CASSQDGGPYGYTF.

This chain connects TRBV5-4 to TRBJ1-2, with TRBD1 matching over 8 bases. Per germline, CDR1 SGHNT and CDR2 YYREEE (reference sequence). Germline trimming cut 0 bases from V and 0 bases from J; bases unmatched to any gene: 4. The CDR3 length is 16 residues. CDR3 region: CASSLVADRANYGYTF. The CDR3, as DNA: TGTGCCAGCAGCTTGGTCGCGGACAGGGCTAACTATGGCTACACCTTC.

The CDR3 protein is CSVELETQYF. The CDR3 bases are TGCAGCGTTGAACTGGAGACCCAGTACTTC. The chain has TRBV29-1 and TRBJ2-5, with no clear D. V shed 2 bases and J shed 5 bases, with 3 bases lying between them. The CDR3 is made up of 10 amino acids. The germline V gene encodes CDR1 SQVTM and CDR2 ANQGSEA. The full variable domain, in which reference TRBV29-1 and TRBJ2-5 provide the parts outside the CDR3, is SAVISQKPSRDICQRGTSLTIQCQVDSQVTMMFWYRQQPGQSLTLIATANQGSEATYESGFVIDKFPISRPNLTFSTLTVSNMSPEDSSIYLCSVELETQYFGPGTRLLVL.

The rearrangement uses TRBV19 and TRBJ2-3; tentative D call: TRBD2 (6 bases). This CDR3 region has 14 residues. V lost 9 bases, J lost 6 bases, and 19 bases lay in between. Germline V CDR1 and CDR2: LNHDA, SQIVND (reference sequence). The CDR3 coding sequence is TGTGCCAGCAATACCCCCGGAGGGAGGGATACGCAGTATTTT. Residues: CASNTPGGRDTQYF.

V gene TRBV27 combines with J gene TRBJ2-4; a weak D match, TRBD2 (6 bases). Germline assignment: CDR1 MNHEY and CDR2 SMNVEV (reference sequence). This CDR3 has 13 residues. V was pared by 6 bases and J by 4 bases, with 10 bases between. This chain's CDR3 is CASSASGKNIQYF. The CDR3 DNA follows: TGTGCCAGCAGCGCAAGCGGGAAAAACATTCAGTACTTC.

CDR3 in amino acids: CASTGTLNTEAFF. CDR3 in DNA: TGTGCCAGTACTGGGACCCTGAACACTGAAGCTTTCTTT. The V call is TRBV6-5, the J call TRBJ1-1; the D gene is possibly TRBD1 (5 bases). The V end lost 9 bases, the J end lost 0 bases, and 11 bases lay between the germline ends. Germline CDR1 and CDR2: MNHEY and SVGAGI. This CDR3 is built from 13 residues.